One T cell receptor (beta chain) is described in this entry. TCRdb's copy holds only in-frame clones and misses some; the assay was immunoSEQ multiplex PCR. This table has 160,000 or so clones, more than 80% appearing once. This CDR3 has 15 residues. V was shortened by 4 bases and J by 4 bases, with 13 bases between the two germline ends. Germline CDR1 is LGHNA and CDR2 is YNFKEQ. This sample stems from a study of blood T cell repertoires in COVID-19. This TCR was recovered from a man in his 60s with acute or convalescent COVID-19. Source material: peripheral blood. This chain links TRBV4-2 with TRBJ1-4; a possible D gene is TRBD1 (5 bases). The CDR3 DNA follows: TGTGCCAGCAGCCCCAGAAGACAGAGTAATGAAAAACTGTTTTTT. It yields the protein CASSPRRQSNEKLFF.